This TCR beta chain was sequenced for a study of blood T cell repertoires in COVID-19. Per the germline V gene, CDR1 is LNHNV and CDR2 is YYDKDF (reference sequence). Germline trimming cut 3 bases from V and 7 bases from J; bases unmatched to any gene: 5. The CDR3 runs to 14 residues. TCRdb keeps only in-frame clones here, not all; method: immunoSEQ multiplex PCR. This sample yields about 270,000 clones, of which approximately 89% are seen a single time; 1.5% to 2% belongs to the top ten. This clone was counted a single time. The TCR originated in a woman aged 55-70 years who had recovered from COVID-19. The material sequenced was peripheral blood. This rearrangement joins TRBV15 to TRBJ1-2; 10 bases are a match to TRBD1. The CDR3 loop is CATSSRQGASGYTF. The CDR3 coding sequence is TGTGCCACCAGCAGTCGACAGGGGGCAAGTGGCTACACCTTC.